Presented here are 28 T cell receptor beta chains from one specimen sequenced in a study of cytomegalovirus exposure and HLA in healthy donors. This table comes from immunoSEQ multiplex PCR, and its TCRdb copy is limited to in-frame clones, with some not included. The sample shows hundreds of thousands of clones, 86% of them seen only once. Sequenced sample: PBMCs. The receptors derive from a woman aged 18-29 years in good health and CMV-seronegative.

The CDR3 nucleotides are TGTGCCAGCAGTGCTCGGGGAGGTGGGACTGAAGCTTTCTTT. Translated, it gives CASSARGGGTEAFF. The V and J genes are TRBV6-4 and TRBJ1-1; no reliable D call. Germline V gives CDR1 MRHNA, CDR2 SNTAGT. The CDR3 runs to 14 residues. Trimming stripped 4 bases from V and 5 bases from J, with 14 bases between.

The CDR3 nucleotides are TGCGCCAGCAGCTCCCTAATTGGGCGTTTCTTT. Amino acids: CASSSLIGRFF. The chain couples TRBV5-1 to TRBJ1-1, with unresolved D. The CDR3 contains 11 residues. Germline assignment: CDR1 SGHRS and CDR2 YFSETQ. V was pared by 3 bases and J by 13 bases, with 13 bases between. The entire variable domain, with the rest obtained from reference TRBV5-1 and TRBJ1-1, is as follows: KAGVTQTPRYLIKTRGQQVTLSCSPISGHRSVSWYQQTPGQGLQFLFEYFSETQRNKGNFPGRFSGRQFSNSRSEMNVSTLELGDSALYLCASSSLIGRFFGQGTRLTVV.

This sequence joins TRBV28 and TRBJ1-5; no clear D. CDR1 and CDR2 from the germline V gene are MDHEN and SYDVKM. This CDR3 region has 17 residues. V was cut by 5 bases and J by 0 bases, with 17 bases left in between. This CDR3 is CASSTLQAPHSNQPQHF. DNA of the CDR3: TGTGCCAGCAGTACCCTGCAAGCGCCCCATAGCAATCAGCCCCAGCATTTT.

The chain has TRBV28 and TRBJ2-7; D may be TRBD1 (6 bases). The CDR3 totals 13 residues. Germline V CDR1 and CDR2: MDHEN, SYDVKM. Trimming took off 8 bases at V and 2 bases at J, with 13 bases between the two ends. The CDR3 DNA sequence: TGTGCCAGCGGAGAGGGGGACCCCTACGAGCAGTACTTC. Amino acid sequence: CASGEGDPYEQYF.

The chain joins TRBV27 to TRBJ2-7; 9 nucleotides match TRBD1. The CDR3 length is 14 residues. The V gene's germline CDR1 is MNHEY and CDR2 SMNVEV (reference sequence). V shed 5 bases and J 2 bases; nucleotides not matched to a gene: 4. The CDR3 region is CASSRGQGTYEQYF. As DNA, the CDR3 is TGTGCCAGCAGTAGGGGACAGGGAACCTACGAGCAGTACTTC.

The rearrangement joins TRBV15 to TRBJ2-7; 8 nucleotides line up with TRBD1. J gave up 2 bases and V 0 bases, and 6 bases lay outside the gene matches. The CDR3 has 16 residues. Germline-derived CDR1 and CDR2 are LNHNV and YYDKDF (reference sequence). CDR3 nucleotide sequence: TGTGCCACCAGCAGAGACGGGACAGGCCTCGCCTACGAGCAGTACTTC. Translation: CATSRDGTGLAYEQYF.

This clone was seen only once. J is TRBJ2-1 and V is TRBV27, with D possibly being TRBD2 (6 bases). The germline V gene has CDR1 MNHEY and CDR2 SMNVEV (reference sequence). This CDR3 spans 15 amino acids. Between the trimmed V and J ends, which lost 7 bases and 4 bases, there was a span of 17 bases. The DNA for the CDR3 is TGTGCCAGCACTGTCAATCAGGGAGGTTACAATGAGCAGTTCTTC. This translates into CASTVNQGGYNEQFF.

This chain uses TRBV30 with TRBJ2-1; perhaps TRBD2 as D (6 bases). The V end was cut by 0 bases, the J end by 7 bases, with 10 bases between. CDR3 length: 13 residues. Germline loops: CDR1 GTSNPN, CDR2 SVGIG (reference sequence). The DNA for the CDR3 is TGTGCCTGGAGTGTACGACTAGGGAATGAGCAGTTCTTC. Protein product: CAWSVRLGNEQFF. Looking up the rest from reference TRBV30 and TRBJ2-1 gives the full variable domain: SQTIHQWPATLVQPVGSPLSLECTVEGTSNPNLYWYRQAAGRGLQLLFYSVGIGQISSEVPQNLSASRPQDRQFILSSKKLLLSDSGFYLCAWSVRLGNEQFFGPGTRLTVL.

V is TRBV10-3 and J is TRBJ2-7; 8 nucleotides agree with TRBD2. This CDR3 has 16 residues. Germline lookup yields CDR1 ENHRY and CDR2 SYGVKD. After removal of 6 bases from V and 3 bases from J, the junction contained 13 bases not matched to a gene. This CDR3 is CAISGDFSGVYYEQYF. The CDR3 DNA is TGTGCCATCAGCGGGGACTTTAGCGGGGTCTACTACGAGCAGTACTTC.

The chain links TRBV19 to TRBJ1-5, with D hard to call. From germline, CDR1 is LNHDA and CDR2 SQIVND (reference sequence). V was clipped by 0 bases and J by 9 bases, with 6 bases between them. The CDR3 is 12 amino acids. CDR3 in amino acids: CASSIEEGPQHF. CDR3 coding DNA: TGTGCCAGTAGTATAGAAGAGGGGCCCCAGCATTTT.

This clone was seen once. The chain carries TRBV30 and TRBJ1-1; tentative D call: TRBD1 (6 bases). V was pared by 4 bases and J by 0 bases, with 18 bases between. CDR3 length: 16 amino acids. Germline CDR1 is GTSNPN and CDR2 is SVGIG (reference sequence). The CDR3 bases are TGTGCCTGGATTAGACAGGTTGGCCTAATGAACACTGAAGCTTTCTTT. Translation gives CAWIRQVGLMNTEAFF.

This chain joins TRBV27 and TRBJ2-5; 14 bases line up with TRBD2. Trimming took 5 bases from V and 3 from J; bases not matched to a gene: 14. This CDR3 is built from 19 residues. Germline V CDR1 and CDR2: MNHEY, SMNVEV (reference sequence). CDR3 protein: CASSPESPGLAGVEETQYF. Written as DNA, the CDR3 is TGTGCCAGCAGTCCGGAGTCTCCGGGACTAGCGGGGGTTGAAGAGACCCAGTACTTC.

This clone appeared a few times. The V call is TRBV2, the J call TRBJ1-2; 7 bases match TRBD1. Germline loops: CDR1 SNHLY, CDR2 FYNNEI. J lost 2 bases, V lost 6 bases, and 9 bases had no gene match. The CDR3 loop spans 15 amino acids. The CDR3 DNA is TGTGCCAGCAGCCGGCCGGGACAGACGAACTATGGCTACACCTTC. Translation gives CASSRPGQTNYGYTF. Supplemented by reference TRBV2 and TRBJ1-2, the full variable domain reads EPEVTQTPSHQVTQMGQEVILRCVPISNHLYFYWYRQILGQKVEFLVSFYNNEISEKSEIFDDQFSVERPDGSNFTLKIRSTKLEDSAMYFCASSRPGQTNYGYTFGSGTRLTVV.

CDR3 nucleotide sequence: TGCGCCAGCAGTCTCCTACTTGGAGCGGGACCCTCCTACGAGCAGTACTTC. It translates to CASSLLLGAGPSYEQYF. V gene TRBV23-1 combines with J gene TRBJ2-7; 7 bases line up with TRBD2. TRBV23-1 is an ORF; its function is uncertain. The CDR3 is 17 amino acids. V was pared by 4 bases and J by 0 bases, with 12 bases of the junction left unmatched.

This clone was found once. The chain employs TRBV9 and TRBJ1-1, with D possibly TRBD1 on 5 matching bases. Germline V gene lookup returns CDR1 SGDLS and CDR2 YYNGEE. This CDR3 spans 13 amino acids. V lost 4 bases and J 4 bases, leaving 11 bases between the germline ends. CDR3 protein: CASSPGGGTEAFF. The CDR3 coding sequence is TGTGCCAGCAGCCCCGGGGGGGGCACTGAAGCTTTCTTT.

The rearrangement joins TRBV6-1 to TRBJ1-5, with D possibly being TRBD1 (5 bases). V was trimmed by 4 bases and J by 1 base, leaving 11 bases between them. The CDR3 runs to 15 residues. In germline, CDR1 is MNHNS, CDR2 SASEGT. CDR3 nucleotide sequence: TGTGCCAGCAGTGTGAGGGACTCCAGCAATCAGCCCCAGCATTTT. This encodes CASSVRDSSNQPQHF.

The chain has TRBV10-3 and TRBJ2-7; 10 bases are a match to TRBD2. V was pared by 0 bases and J by 3 bases, with 2 bases of the junction left unmatched. CDR3 size: 15 residues. The germline gives CDR1 ENHRY, CDR2 SYGVKD. The CDR3 DNA reads TGTGCCATCAGTGAGTCCCAGCGGGAGGGCTACGAGCAGTACTTC. It specifies CAISESQREGYEQYF.

The J gene is TRBJ1-2, the V gene TRBV7-8, with D tentatively TRBD1 (5 bases). This CDR3 has 13 residues. Germline V gene sequence: CDR1 SGHVS, CDR2 FQNEAQ. Trimming cost V 6 bases and J 7 bases, with 15 bases left between them. Written as DNA, the CDR3 is TGTGCCAGCAGTCCGGACACCTCCGCTGGCTACACCTTC. Its protein product is CASSPDTSAGYTF.

This chain links TRBV25-1 with TRBJ2-7; no reliable D call. Deletions cut 5 bases from V and 3 bases from J, with 5 bases between. CDR1 and CDR2 (germline): MGHDK, SYGVNS. The CDR3 contains 11 residues. CDR3 in amino acids: CASSQDYEQYF. CDR3 in DNA: TGTGCCAGCAGTCAGGACTACGAGCAGTACTTC.

The rearrangement joins TRBV10-3 to TRBJ2-3, with TRBD1 as a possible D gene (5 bases). Trimming took off 4 bases at V and 4 bases at J, with 9 bases between the two ends. The CDR3 is 13 residues long. CDR1 and CDR2 (germline): ENHRY, SYGVKD. This chain's CDR3 is CAISGRAADTQYF. The CDR3, as DNA: TGTGCCATCAGTGGCAGGGCGGCAGATACGCAGTATTTT.

This chain links TRBV5-4 with TRBJ2-5, with 10 bases lining up with TRBD2. The CDR3 spans 14 residues. Germline V gives CDR1 SGHNT, CDR2 YYREEE (reference sequence). With 5 bases clipped from V and 5 bases from J, the junction kept 6 bases outside the gene matches. The CDR3 region is CASRVAGGGETQYF. In DNA, the CDR3 is TGTGCCAGCAGGGTAGCGGGAGGAGGGGAGACCCAGTACTTC.

The chain is built from TRBV27 and TRBJ2-1; 10 bases are shared with TRBD1. V trimming: 2 bases; J trimming: 2 bases; junction bases outside the gene matches: 6. Germline CDR1 MNHEY, CDR2 SMNVEV (reference sequence). This CDR3 region has 17 residues. CDR3 region: CASSLPRQGAPYNEQFF. CDR3 bases: TGTGCCAGCAGTTTACCGCGACAGGGGGCGCCCTACAATGAGCAGTTCTTC.

A single count supports this clone. J is TRBJ1-2 and V is TRBV6-5; 7 bases agree with TRBD1. Germline V lookup: CDR1 MNHEY, CDR2 SVGAGI. The junction had 5 bases not matched to a gene; V was cut back by 6 bases and J by 7 bases. This CDR3 contains 12 residues. This CDR3 is CASSDRATGYTF. The CDR3 nucleotides read TGTGCCAGCAGCGACAGGGCGACTGGCTACACCTTC.

The chain has TRBV5-4 and TRBJ1-2, with D tentatively TRBD1 (5 bases). The germline V and J ends were trimmed by 3 bases and 6 bases, with 15 bases remaining between them. This CDR3 region has 14 residues. The germline V gene encodes CDR1 SGHNT and CDR2 YYREEE (reference sequence). The CDR3: CASSSVGGLHGYTF. The CDR3, as DNA: TGTGCCAGCAGCTCGGTCGGGGGTCTCCATGGCTACACCTTC.

This clone was seen only a few times. The V gene is TRBV25-1, the J gene TRBJ2-7; D might be TRBD1 (5 bases). The CDR3 runs to 13 residues. Trimming cost V 4 bases and J 2 bases, with 9 bases left between them. Germline CDR1 MGHDK, CDR2 SYGVNS. The CDR3 region has the DNA TGTGCCAGCAGTGTCGACAGCCCCTACGAGCAGTACTTC. It codes for CASSVDSPYEQYF.

CDR3 loop: CASSPMGAPYEQYF. The CDR3 bases are TGTGCCAGCAGCCCCATGGGAGCCCCCTACGAGCAGTACTTC. This chain connects TRBV4-2 to TRBJ2-7, with D tentatively TRBD2 (5 bases). Germline CDR1 reads LGHNA; CDR2 reads YNFKEQ. Trimming cost V 4 bases and J 2 bases, with 12 bases left between them. The CDR3 loop spans 14 amino acids.

The genes are TRBV7-9 and TRBJ1-5; no clear D gene. The CDR3 has 13 residues. The germline V and J ends were trimmed by 7 bases and 1 base, with 8 bases remaining between them. Germline-derived CDR1 and CDR2 are SEHNR and FQNEAQ (reference sequence). CDR3 nucleotides: TGTGCCAGCACGGGGAAGAGCAATCAGCCCCAGCATTTT. This gives the protein CASTGKSNQPQHF.

This clone was seen a single time. This chain connects TRBV2 to TRBJ2-7, with D unresolved. Trimming removed 2 bases from V and 1 base from J, with 12 bases in between. The CDR3 has 15 amino acids. Per germline, CDR1 SNHLY and CDR2 FYNNEI. The CDR3 protein is CASSEQQPNSYEQYF. In nucleotides, the CDR3 is TGTGCCAGCAGTGAACAACAACCCAATTCCTACGAGCAGTACTTC.